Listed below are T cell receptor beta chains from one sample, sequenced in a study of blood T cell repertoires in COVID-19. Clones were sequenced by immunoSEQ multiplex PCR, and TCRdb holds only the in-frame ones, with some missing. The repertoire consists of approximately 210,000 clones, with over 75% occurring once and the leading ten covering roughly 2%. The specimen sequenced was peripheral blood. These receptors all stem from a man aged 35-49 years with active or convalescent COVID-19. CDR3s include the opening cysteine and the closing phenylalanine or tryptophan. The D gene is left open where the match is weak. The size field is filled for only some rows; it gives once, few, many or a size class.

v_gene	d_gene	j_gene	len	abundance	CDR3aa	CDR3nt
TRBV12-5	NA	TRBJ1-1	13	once	CASGLGGGTEAFF	TGTGCTAGTGGTTTGGGGGGAGGGACAGAAGCTTTCTTT
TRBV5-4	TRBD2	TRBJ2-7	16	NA	CASSLAGGKSSYEQYF	TGTGCCAGCAGTCTAGCGGGGGGGAAGAGCTCCTACGAGCAGTACTTC
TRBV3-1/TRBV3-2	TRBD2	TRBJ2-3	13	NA	CASKRDSTDTQYF	TGTGCCAGCAAGCGGGACAGCACAGATACGCAGTATTTT
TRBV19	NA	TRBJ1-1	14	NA	CASSGTGEYTEAFF	TGTGCCAGTAGTGGGACGGGGGAGTACACTGAAGCTTTCTTT
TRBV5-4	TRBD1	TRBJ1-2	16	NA	CASSPGTGIFLYGYTF	TGTGCCAGCAGCCCAGGGACAGGGATCTTCTTATATGGCTACACCTTC
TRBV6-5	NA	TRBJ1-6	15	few	CASSYLDSVNSPLHF	TGTGCCAGCAGTTACTTGGACAGCGTTAATTCACCCCTCCACTTT
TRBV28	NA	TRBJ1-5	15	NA	CASSFESVGNQPQHF	TGTGCCAGCAGTTTCGAGTCGGTAGGCAATCAGCCCCAGCATTTT
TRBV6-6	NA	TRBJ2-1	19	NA	CASSPPGRPTGRTYNEQFF	TGTGCCAGCAGTCCCCCAGGCCGGCCTACCGGGAGAACCTACAATGAGCAGTTCTTC
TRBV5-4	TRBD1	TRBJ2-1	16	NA	CASSFYRGQVENEQFF	TGTGCCAGCAGCTTTTACAGGGGGCAAGTTGAGAATGAGCAGTTCTTC
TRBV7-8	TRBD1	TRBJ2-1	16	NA	CASSLVRAGGYNEQFF	TGTGCCAGCAGCTTAGTTAGGGCAGGGGGCTACAATGAGCAGTTCTTC
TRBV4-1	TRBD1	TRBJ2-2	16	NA	CASSQVDRVGTGELFF	TGCGCCAGCAGCCAAGTCGACAGGGTAGGCACCGGGGAGCTGTTTTTT
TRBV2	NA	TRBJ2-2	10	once	CASRDYELFF	TGTGCCAGCAGGGACTACGAGCTGTTTTTT
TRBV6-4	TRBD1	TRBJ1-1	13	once	CASSARGVDEAFF	TGTGCCAGCAGCGCCAGGGGGGTCGATGAAGCTTTCTTT
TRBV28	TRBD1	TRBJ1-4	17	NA	CASSSPGQGVSNEKLFF	TGTGCCAGCAGTTCCCCCGGACAGGGTGTCTCTAATGAAAAACTGTTTTTT
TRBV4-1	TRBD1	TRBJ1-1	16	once	CASSPKWGQINTEAFF	TGCGCCAGCAGCCCTAAATGGGGACAGATCAACACTGAAGCTTTCTTT
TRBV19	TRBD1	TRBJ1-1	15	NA	CASSIAGTGLTEAFF	TGTGCCAGTAGTATCGCCGGGACAGGGCTGACTGAAGCTTTCTTT
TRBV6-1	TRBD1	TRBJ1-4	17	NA	CASREPGQGDTNEKLFF	TGTGCCAGCAGAGAACCGGGACAGGGGGATACTAATGAAAAACTGTTTTTT
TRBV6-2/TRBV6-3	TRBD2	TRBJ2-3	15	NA	CASSQRERGTDTQYF	TGTGCCAGCAGTCAGCGGGAGAGGGGAACAGATACGCAGTATTTT
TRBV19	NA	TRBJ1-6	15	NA	CASMMDRKRNSPLHF	TGTGCCAGTATGATGGACAGAAAGAGAAATTCACCCCTCCACTTT
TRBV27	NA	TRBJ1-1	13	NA	CASSLQGGTEAFF	TGTGCCAGCAGTTTACAGGGCGGCACTGAAGCTTTCTTT
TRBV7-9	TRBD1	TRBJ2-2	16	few	CASSHRDSPNTGELFF	TGTGCCAGCAGCCACCGGGACAGCCCGAACACCGGGGAGCTGTTTTTT
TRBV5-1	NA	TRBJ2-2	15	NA	CASSLGAGNTGELFF	TGCGCCAGCAGCTTGGGTGCAGGGAACACCGGGGAGCTGTTTTTT
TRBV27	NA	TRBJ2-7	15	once	CASSLVGALAYEQYF	TGTGCCAGCAGTTTAGTGGGGGCGCTTGCCTACGAGCAGTACTTC
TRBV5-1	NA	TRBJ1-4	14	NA	CASSLGQGSEKLFF	TGCGCCAGCAGCTTGGGGCAGGGCAGTGAAAAACTGTTTTTT
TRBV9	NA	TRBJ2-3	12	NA	CASSPPTDTQYF	TGTGCCAGCAGCCCCCCAACAGATACGCAGTATTTT
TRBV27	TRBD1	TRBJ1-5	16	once	CASSDSTGGPDQPQHF	TGTGCCAGCAGTGACTCAACAGGGGGCCCGGATCAGCCCCAGCATTTT
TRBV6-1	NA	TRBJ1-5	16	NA	CASSEEGLQGQQPQHF	TGTGCCAGCAGTGAAGAAGGGTTACAGGGCCAACAGCCCCAGCATTTT
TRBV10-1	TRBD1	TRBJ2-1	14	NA	CASRGAGGYNEQFF	TGCGCCAGCAGAGGGGCAGGGGGCTACAATGAGCAGTTCTTC
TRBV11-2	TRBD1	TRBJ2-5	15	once	CASSYWTGKAETQYF	TGTGCCAGCAGCTACTGGACAGGGAAGGCAGAGACCCAGTACTTC
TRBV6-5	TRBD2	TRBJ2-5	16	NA	CASSYSPAGEAETQYF	TGTGCCAGCAGTTACTCGCCAGCGGGAGAGGCGGAGACCCAGTACTTC
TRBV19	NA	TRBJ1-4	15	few	CASTSLSDPGQKLFF	TGTGCCAGTACCTCTCTTAGCGACCCAGGCCAAAAACTGTTTTTT
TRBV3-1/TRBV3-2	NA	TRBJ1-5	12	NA	CASSQGDQPQHF	TGTGCCAGCAGCCAGGGAGATCAGCCCCAGCATTTT
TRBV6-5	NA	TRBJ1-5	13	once	CASSLVGEAESGF	TGTGCCAGCAGTCTAGTAGGGGAGGCTGAATCTGGATTT
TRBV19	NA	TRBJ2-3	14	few	CASASWGSTDTQYF	TGTGCCAGTGCTAGCTGGGGAAGCACAGATACGCAGTATTTT
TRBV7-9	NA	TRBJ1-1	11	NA	CASRGEGEAFF	TGTGCCAGCAGGGGAGAGGGTGAAGCTTTCTTT
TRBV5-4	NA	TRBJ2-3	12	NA	CASSAVADTQYF	TGTGCCAGCAGCGCGGTTGCGGATACGCAGTATTTT
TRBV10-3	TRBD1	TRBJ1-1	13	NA	CAISEAGTGLAFF	TGTGCCATCAGCGAAGCCGGGACAGGGCTGGCTTTCTTT
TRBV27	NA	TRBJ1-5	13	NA	CASSLAADQPQHF	TGTGCCAGCAGTTTAGCGGCAGATCAGCCCCAGCATTTT
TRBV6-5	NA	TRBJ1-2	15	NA	CASMRGQGMVDGYTF	TGTGCCAGCATGCGGGGCCAAGGGATGGTGGATGGCTACACCTTC
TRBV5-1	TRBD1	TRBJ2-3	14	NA	CASSQGTATDTQYF	TGCGCCAGCAGCCAAGGGACAGCCACAGATACGCAGTATTTT
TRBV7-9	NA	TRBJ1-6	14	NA	CASSLQGLYSPLHF	TGTGCCAGCAGCTTGCAGGGTCTATATTCACCCCTCCACTTT
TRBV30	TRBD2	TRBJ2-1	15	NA	CAWSPSGSLNNEQFF	TGTGCCTGGAGTCCCAGCGGGAGCCTGAACAATGAGCAGTTCTTC
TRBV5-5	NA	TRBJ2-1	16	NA	CASREGGPYLGNEQFF	TGTGCCAGCAGGGAGGGGGGGCCATATCTGGGCAATGAGCAGTTCTTC
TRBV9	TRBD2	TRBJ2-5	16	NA	CASSVGLAGGWETQYF	TGTGCCAGCAGCGTAGGACTAGCGGGAGGGTGGGAGACCCAGTACTTC
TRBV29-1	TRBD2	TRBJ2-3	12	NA	CSAAGDGDTQYF	TGCAGCGCAGCGGGAGACGGAGATACGCAGTATTTT
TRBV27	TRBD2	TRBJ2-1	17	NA	CASSTFAGLASHNEQFF	TGTGCCAGCAGCACCTTTGCAGGACTAGCGTCCCACAATGAGCAGTTCTTC
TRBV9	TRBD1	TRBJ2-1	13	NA	CASSITGQGEQFF	TGTGCCAGCAGCATTACCGGACAGGGAGAGCAGTTCTTC
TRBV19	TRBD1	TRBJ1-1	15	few	CASSIRGTGGTEAFF	TGTGCCAGTAGTATACGGGGGACAGGGGGCACTGAAGCTTTCTTT
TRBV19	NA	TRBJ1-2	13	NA	CASSSPGEDGYTF	TGTGCCAGTAGTTCTCCGGGGGAAGATGGCTACACCTTC
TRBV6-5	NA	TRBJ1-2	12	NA	CASSRGGYGYTF	TGTGCCAGCAGTCGAGGGGGCTATGGCTACACCTTC
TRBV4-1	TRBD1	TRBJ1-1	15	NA	CASSQDTWTGRTAFF	TGCGCCAGCAGCCAGGATACCTGGACAGGGCGGACGGCTTTCTTT
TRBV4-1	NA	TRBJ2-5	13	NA	CASSFQGQETQYF	TGCGCCAGCAGCTTCCAGGGACAAGAGACCCAGTACTTC
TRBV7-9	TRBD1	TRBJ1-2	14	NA	CASSDRDRVYGYTF	TGTGCCAGCAGCGACCGGGACAGGGTCTATGGCTACACCTTC
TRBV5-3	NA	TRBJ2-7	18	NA	CARSLAGGEGTATDEQYF	TGTGCCAGAAGCTTGGCCGGGGGAGAGGGGACGGCTACAGACGAGCAGTACTTC
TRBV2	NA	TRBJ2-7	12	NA	CASSDLTYEQYF	TGTGCCAGCAGTGACCTTACCTACGAGCAGTACTTC
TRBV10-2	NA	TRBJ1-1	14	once	CVTNRENQNTEAFF	TGCGTTACTAACCGGGAGAATCAGAACACTGAAGCTTTCTTT
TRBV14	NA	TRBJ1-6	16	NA	CASSQGGGIKYSPLHF	TGTGCCAGCAGCCAAGGAGGAGGGATAAAGTATTCACCCCTCCACTTT
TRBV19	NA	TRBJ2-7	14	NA	CASTLTGSSYEQYF	TGTGCCAGTACTCTTACCGGGAGCTCCTACGAGCAGTACTTC
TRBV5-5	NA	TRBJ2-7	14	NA	CASSLVDREYEQYF	TGTGCCAGCAGCTTGGTTGATCGAGAGTACGAGCAGTACTTC